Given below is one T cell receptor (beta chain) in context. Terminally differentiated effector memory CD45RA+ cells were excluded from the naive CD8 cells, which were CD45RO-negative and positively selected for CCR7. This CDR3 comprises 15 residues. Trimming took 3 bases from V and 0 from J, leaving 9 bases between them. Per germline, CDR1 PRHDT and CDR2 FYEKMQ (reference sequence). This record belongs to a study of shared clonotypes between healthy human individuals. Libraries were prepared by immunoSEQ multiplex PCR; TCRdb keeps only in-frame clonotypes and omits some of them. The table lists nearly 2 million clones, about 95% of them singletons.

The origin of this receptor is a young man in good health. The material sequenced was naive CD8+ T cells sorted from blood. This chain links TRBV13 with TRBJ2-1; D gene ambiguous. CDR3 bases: TGTGCCAGCAGCTTTCGGTTCAGCTCCTACAATGAGCAGTTCTTC. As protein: CASSFRFSSYNEQFF.